The source of this T cell receptor beta chain is a study of cytomegalovirus exposure and HLA in healthy donors. Overall study findings and caveats: In a later analysis, specific HLA alleles were associated with around 17,000 TCR beta sequences at a 0.05 false discovery rate. In a later analysis, V- and J-gene trimming of beta chains associated with a DCLRE1C missense variant, replicated independently.

The donors (healthy individuals) were bone marrow donors. Donors were nominally healthy when sampled, though unrecorded immune exposures were likely. This clone was picked up a small number of times. Antigen unknown. The V and J ends lost 1 base and 0 bases respectively, with 17 bases between them. In germline, CDR1 is SGHVS, CDR2 FNYEAQ. The CDR3 contains 18 residues. PCR was performed using 60 Vbeta and 13 Jbeta primers. Here immunoSEQ multiplex PCR was the method, and the copy in TCRdb shows in-frame clones only, minus some. The sample shows about 96,000 clones, roughly 79% of them seen only once. The sequenced material came from PBMCs. The TCR was taken from a woman in her 70s in good health and CMV-seropositive. The chain employs TRBV7-6 and TRBJ2-3; D possibly corresponds to TRBD1 (5 bases). CDR3 loop: CASSLDTFRVPSTDTQYF. The CDR3 bases are TGTGCCAGCAGCTTAGATACGTTCAGGGTCCCAAGCACAGATACGCAGTATTTT.